The present T cell receptor beta chain was sequenced within a study of technical replicates of blood from several donors. The V gene end was trimmed by 0 bases and the J gene end by 8 bases; junction bases not matched to a gene: 1. The V gene's germline CDR1 is SEHNR and CDR2 FQNEAQ (reference sequence). This CDR3 spans 14 amino acids. Clones were read by immunoSEQ multiplex PCR, and TCRdb kept only the in-frame ones, dropping some. The data contain some 74,000 clones, about 97% of them singletons. The sample comprised T cells isolated from PBMCs. V usage is TRBV7-9 and J usage is TRBJ2-1; 10 bases map to TRBD2. The receptor comes from a human donor in good health. CDR3 loop: CASSLAGTSDEQFF. CDR3 DNA: TGTGCCAGCAGCTTAGCCGGGACTAGCGATGAGCAGTTCTTC.